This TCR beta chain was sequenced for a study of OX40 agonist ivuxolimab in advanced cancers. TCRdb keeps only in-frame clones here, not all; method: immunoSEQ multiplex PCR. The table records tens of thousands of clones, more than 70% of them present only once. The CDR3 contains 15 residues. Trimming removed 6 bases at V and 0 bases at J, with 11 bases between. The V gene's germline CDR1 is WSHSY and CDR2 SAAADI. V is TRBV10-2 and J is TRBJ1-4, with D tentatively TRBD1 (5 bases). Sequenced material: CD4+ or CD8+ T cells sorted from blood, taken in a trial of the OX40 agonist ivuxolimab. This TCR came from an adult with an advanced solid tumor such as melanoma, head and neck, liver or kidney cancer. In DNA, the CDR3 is TGCGCCAGCAGCAGACAGTCTGCAACTAATGAAAAACTGTTTTTT. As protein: CASSRQSATNEKLFF.